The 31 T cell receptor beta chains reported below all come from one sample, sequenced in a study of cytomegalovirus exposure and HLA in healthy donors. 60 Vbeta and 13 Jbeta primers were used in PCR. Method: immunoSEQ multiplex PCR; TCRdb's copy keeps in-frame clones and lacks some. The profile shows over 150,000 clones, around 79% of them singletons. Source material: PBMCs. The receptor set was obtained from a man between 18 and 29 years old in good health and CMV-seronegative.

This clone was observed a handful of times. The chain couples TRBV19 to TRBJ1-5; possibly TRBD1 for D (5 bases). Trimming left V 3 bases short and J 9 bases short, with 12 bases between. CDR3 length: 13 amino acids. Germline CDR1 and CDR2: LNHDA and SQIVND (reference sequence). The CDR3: CASSMDTIGPQHF. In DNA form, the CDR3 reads TGTGCCAGTAGTATGGACACGATAGGGCCCCAGCATTTT.

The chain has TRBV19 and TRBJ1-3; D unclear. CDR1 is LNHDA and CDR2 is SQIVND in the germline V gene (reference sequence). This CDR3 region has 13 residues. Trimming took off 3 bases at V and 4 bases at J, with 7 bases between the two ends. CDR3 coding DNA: TGTGCCAGTAGTATGGGGAGCGGAAACACCATATATTTT. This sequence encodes CASSMGSGNTIYF.

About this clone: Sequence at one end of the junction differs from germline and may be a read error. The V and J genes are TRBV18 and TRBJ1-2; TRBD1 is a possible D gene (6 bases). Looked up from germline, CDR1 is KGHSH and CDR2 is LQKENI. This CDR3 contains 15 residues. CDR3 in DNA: TGTGCCAGCTCCCCACCCAACAGGGATAACTATGGCTACACCTTC. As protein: CASSPPNRDNYGYTF.

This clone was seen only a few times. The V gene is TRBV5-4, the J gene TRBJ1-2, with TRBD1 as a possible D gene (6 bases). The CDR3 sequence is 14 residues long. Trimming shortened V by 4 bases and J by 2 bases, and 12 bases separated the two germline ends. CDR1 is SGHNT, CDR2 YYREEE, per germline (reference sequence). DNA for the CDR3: TGTGCCAGCAGCGGGGGCAGGCCCAACTATGGCTACACCTTC. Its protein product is CASSGGRPNYGYTF.

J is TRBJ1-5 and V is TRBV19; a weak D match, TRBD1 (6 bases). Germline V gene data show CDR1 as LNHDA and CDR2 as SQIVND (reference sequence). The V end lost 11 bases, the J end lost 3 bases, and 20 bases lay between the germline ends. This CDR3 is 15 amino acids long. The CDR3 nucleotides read TGTGCCGGCAGCCGGGGGGCAGCCTTCAATCAGCCCCAGCATTTT. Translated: CAGSRGAAFNQPQHF.

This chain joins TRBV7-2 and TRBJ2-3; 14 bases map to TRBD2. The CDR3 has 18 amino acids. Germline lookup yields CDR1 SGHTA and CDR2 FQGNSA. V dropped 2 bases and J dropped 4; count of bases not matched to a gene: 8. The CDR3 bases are TGTGCCAGCAGCTTACTCCTGACTAGCGGGGGGGCAGCAGATACGCAGTATTTT. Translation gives CASSLLLTSGGAADTQYF. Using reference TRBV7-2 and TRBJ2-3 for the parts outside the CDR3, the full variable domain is GAGVSQSPSNKVTEKGKDVELRCDPISGHTALYWYRQSLGQGLEFLIYFQGNSAPDKSGLPSDRFSAERTGGSVSTLTIQRTQQEDSAVYLCASSLLLTSGGAADTQYFGPGTRLTVL.

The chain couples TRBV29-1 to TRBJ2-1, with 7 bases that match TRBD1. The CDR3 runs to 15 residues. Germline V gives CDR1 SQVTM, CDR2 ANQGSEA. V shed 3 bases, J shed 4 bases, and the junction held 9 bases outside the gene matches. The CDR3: CSVDGMGQRYNEQFF. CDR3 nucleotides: TGCAGCGTTGATGGGATGGGACAGCGATACAATGAGCAGTTCTTC.

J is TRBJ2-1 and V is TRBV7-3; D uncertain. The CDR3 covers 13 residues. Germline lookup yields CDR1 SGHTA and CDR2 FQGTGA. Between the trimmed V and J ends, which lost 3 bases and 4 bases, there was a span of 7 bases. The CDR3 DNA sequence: TGTGCCAGCAGCTTTTCCGGGTACAATGAGCAGTTCTTC. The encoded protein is CASSFSGYNEQFF.

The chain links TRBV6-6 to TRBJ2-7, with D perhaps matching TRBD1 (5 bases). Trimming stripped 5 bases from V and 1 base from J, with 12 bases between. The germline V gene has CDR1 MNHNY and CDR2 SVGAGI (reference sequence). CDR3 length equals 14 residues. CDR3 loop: CASSTSDTSYEQYF. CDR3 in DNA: TGTGCCAGCAGTACATCGGACACATCCTACGAGCAGTACTTC.

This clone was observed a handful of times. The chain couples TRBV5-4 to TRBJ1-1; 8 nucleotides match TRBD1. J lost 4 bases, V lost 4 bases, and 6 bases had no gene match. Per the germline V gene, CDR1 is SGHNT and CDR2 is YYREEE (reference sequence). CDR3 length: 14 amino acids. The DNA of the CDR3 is TGTGCCAGCAGCCCGGGACAGGATGGCACTGAAGCTTTCTTT. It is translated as CASSPGQDGTEAFF.

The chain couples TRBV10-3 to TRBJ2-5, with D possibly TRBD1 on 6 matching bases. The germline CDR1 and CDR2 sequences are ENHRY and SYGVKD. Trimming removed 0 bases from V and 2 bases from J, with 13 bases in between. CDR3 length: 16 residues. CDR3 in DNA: TGTGCCATCAGTGAGTCGGGCAGGGGCCGACAAGAGACCCAGTACTTC. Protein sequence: CAISESGRGRQETQYF.

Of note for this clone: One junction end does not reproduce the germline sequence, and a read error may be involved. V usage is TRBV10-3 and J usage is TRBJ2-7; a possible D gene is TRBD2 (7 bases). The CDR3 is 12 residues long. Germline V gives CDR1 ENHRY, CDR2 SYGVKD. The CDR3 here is CAISSGDYEQCF. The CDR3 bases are TGTGCCATCAGTTCAGGGGACTACGAGCAGTGCTTC.

The CDR3 bases are TGCAGCGTTGGCCAGGGAGGGGAGACCCAGTACTTC. This gives the protein CSVGQGGETQYF. V is TRBV29-1 and J is TRBJ2-5, with 7 bases lining up with TRBD2. The CDR3 spans 12 residues. CDR1 is SQVTM, CDR2 ANQGSEA, per germline. J was trimmed by 5 bases and V by 4 bases; bases with no gene match: 4.

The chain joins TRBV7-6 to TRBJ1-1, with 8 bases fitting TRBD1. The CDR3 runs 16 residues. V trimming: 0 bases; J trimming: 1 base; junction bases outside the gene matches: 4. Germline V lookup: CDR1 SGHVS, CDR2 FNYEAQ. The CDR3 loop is CASSLAPGGRNTEAFF. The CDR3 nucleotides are TGTGCCAGCAGCTTAGCGCCAGGGGGCAGGAACACTGAAGCTTTCTTT.

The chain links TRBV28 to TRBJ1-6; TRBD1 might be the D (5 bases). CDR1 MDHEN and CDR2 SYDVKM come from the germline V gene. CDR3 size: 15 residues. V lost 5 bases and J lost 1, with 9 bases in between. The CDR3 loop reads CASSGRVSYNSPLHF. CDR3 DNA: TGTGCCAGCAGTGGCAGGGTTTCCTATAATTCACCCCTCCACTTT.

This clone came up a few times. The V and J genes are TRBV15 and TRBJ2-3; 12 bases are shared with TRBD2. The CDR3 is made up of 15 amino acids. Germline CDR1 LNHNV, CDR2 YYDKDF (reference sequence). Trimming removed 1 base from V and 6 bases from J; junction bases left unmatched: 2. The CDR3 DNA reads TGTGCCACCAGCAGAGGGACTAGCGGGGTGGATACGCAGTATTTT. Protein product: CATSRGTSGVDTQYF.

CDR3 amino acids: CASGLVLGGAQYF. The CDR3 DNA is TGTGCTAGTGGTTTGGTACTCGGGGGGGCGCAGTATTTT. This chain links TRBV12-5 with TRBJ2-3; 8 bases are a match to TRBD2. After removal of 0 bases from V and 10 bases from J, the junction contained 3 bases not matched to a gene. Germline V gives CDR1 LGHNT, CDR2 FRNRAP. CDR3 length equals 13 residues.

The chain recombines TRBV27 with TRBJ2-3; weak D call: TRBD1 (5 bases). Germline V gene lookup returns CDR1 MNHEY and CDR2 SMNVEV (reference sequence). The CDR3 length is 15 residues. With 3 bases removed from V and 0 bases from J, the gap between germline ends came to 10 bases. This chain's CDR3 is CASSFGRQSTDTQYF. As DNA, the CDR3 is TGTGCCAGCAGTTTCGGGCGACAGAGCACAGATACGCAGTATTTT.

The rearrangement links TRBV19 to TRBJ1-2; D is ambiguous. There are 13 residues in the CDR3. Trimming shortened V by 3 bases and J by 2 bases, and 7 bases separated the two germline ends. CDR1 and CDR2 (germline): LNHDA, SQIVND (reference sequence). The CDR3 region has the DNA TGTGCCAGTAGTATTACGGGGAACTATGGCTACACCTTC. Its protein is CASSITGNYGYTF.

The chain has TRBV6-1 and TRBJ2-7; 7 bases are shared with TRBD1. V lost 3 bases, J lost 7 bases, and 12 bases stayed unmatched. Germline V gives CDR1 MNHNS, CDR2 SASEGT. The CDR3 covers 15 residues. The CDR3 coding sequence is TGTGCCAGCAGTGAGAGGGACAGAACCCGTGGGGAGCAGTACTTC. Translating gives CASSERDRTRGEQYF.

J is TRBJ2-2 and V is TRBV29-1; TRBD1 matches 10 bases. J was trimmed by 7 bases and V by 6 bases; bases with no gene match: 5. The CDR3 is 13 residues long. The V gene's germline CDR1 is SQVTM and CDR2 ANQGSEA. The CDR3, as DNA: TGCAGCGTAGGGACAGGGGATGGCGGGGAGCTGTTTTTT. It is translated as CSVGTGDGGELFF.

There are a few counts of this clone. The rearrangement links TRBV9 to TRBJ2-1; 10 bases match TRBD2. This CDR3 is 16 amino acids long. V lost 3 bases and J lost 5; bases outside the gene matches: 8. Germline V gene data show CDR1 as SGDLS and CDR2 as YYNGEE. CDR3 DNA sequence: TGTGCCAGCAGCGCGCCCCTAGCGGGGGTCGACAATGAGCAGTTCTTC. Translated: CASSAPLAGVDNEQFF.

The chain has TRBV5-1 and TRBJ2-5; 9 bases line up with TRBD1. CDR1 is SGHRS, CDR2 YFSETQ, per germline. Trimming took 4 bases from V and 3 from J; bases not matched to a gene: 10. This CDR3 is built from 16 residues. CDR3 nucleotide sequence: TGCGCCAGCAGCCGGACCGGGACAGGGTCCAAAGAGACCCAGTACTTC. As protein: CASSRTGTGSKETQYF.

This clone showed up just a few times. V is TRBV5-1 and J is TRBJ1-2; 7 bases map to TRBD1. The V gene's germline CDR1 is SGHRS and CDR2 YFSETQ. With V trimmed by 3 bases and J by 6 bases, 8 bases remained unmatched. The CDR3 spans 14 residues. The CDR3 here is CASSSGQVVDGYTF. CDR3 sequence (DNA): TGCGCCAGCAGCTCAGGACAGGTAGTAGATGGCTACACCTTC.

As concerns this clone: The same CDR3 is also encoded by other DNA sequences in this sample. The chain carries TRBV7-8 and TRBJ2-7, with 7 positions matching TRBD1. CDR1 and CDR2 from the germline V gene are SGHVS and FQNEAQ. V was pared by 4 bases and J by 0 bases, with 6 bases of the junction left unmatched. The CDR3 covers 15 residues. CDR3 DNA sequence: TGTGCCAGCAGCTCTAGGACAGGCTACTCCTACGAGCAGTACGTC. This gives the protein CASSSRTGYSYEQYV.

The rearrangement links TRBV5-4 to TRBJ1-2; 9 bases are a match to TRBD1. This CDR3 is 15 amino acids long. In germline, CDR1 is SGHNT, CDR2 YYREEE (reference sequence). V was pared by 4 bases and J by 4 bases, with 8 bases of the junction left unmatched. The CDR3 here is CASSRRGQGSYGYTF. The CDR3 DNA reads TGTGCCAGCAGCAGGCGAGGACAGGGGTCCTATGGCTACACCTTC.

The CDR3 DNA follows: TGTGCCAGCAGTTACTCTGGGACAGGGGGCGGCTATGAGCAGTTCTTC. Its protein product is CASSYSGTGGGYEQFF. The genes are TRBV6-5 and TRBJ2-1; 12 bases line up with TRBD1. Germline-derived CDR1 and CDR2 are MNHEY and SVGAGI. The junction had 5 bases not matched to a gene; V was cut back by 0 bases and J by 8 bases. This CDR3 is 16 amino acids long.

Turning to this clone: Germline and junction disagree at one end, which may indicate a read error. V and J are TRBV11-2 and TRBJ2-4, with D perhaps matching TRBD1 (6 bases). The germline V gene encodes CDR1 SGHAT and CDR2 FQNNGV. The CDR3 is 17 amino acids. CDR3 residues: CASSFIQGEGPKNSQYF. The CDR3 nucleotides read TGTGCCAGCAGCTTCATACAGGGCGAGGGGCCCAAAAACAGTCAGTACTTC.

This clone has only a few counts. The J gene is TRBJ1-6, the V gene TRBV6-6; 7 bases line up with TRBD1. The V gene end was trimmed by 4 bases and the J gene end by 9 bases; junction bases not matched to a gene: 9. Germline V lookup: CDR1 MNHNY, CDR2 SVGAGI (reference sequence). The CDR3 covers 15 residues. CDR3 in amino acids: CASSSRTGDGSPLHF. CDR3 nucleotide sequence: TGTGCCAGCAGTTCCCGTACAGGGGACGGTTCACCCCTCCACTTT.

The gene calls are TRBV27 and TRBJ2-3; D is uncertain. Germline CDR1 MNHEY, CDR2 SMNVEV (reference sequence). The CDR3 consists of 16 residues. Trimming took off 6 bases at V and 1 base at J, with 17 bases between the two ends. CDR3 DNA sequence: TGTGCCAGCAGCTACCTCTCACCCCGGGGCACAGATACGCAGTATTTT. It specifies CASSYLSPRGTDTQYF.

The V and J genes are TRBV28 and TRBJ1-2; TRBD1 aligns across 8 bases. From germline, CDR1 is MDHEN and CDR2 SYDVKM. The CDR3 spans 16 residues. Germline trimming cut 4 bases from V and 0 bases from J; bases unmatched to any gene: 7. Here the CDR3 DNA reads TGTGCCAGCAGTTCACAGGGGGTCACACCTAACTATGGCTACACCTTC. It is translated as CASSSQGVTPNYGYTF.